Detailed here is one T cell receptor (beta chain). This clonotype has ten or more counts. The antigen this receptor binds is unknown. No base quality values were provided; no much bigger clone lies one nucleotide off. This specimen comes from a study of beta chain bispecific antibodies for T cell cancers (dated by TCRdb to about 2021). Broadly, across the study: Healthy donor T cells were cocultured with T cell leukemia lines and bispecific antibodies, and TRBV sequencing of the surviving cells was then used to measure how much each TRBV family was depleted. On the cell surface, TRBV12 (TRBV12-3) was expressed by Jurkat cells, whereas TRBV5-5 was expressed by HPB-ALL cells.

The study at large found these results: Compared with anti-CD19, anti-TRBV5-5 exposure reduced TRBV5-5 signal by approximately 98% and the closely related TRBV5-6 by 80% to 94%. Every sequenced sample was a mix of normal T cells and leukemia cell line cells, and most of the targeted TRBV signal originated from the leukemia cells instead of the normal T cells. Cross-reactivity of the anti-TRBV5-5 antibody with TRBV5-6 was attributed to high sequence similarity between the two genes. Relative to anti-CD19, exposure to anti-TRBV12 lowered the TRBV12-3 share of total TRBV signal by roughly 99%, while TRBV12-4 dropped by 35% to 45%, a change that was not significant.

Counted from cysteine to phenylalanine, this CDR3 has 16 amino acids. Only the CDR3 region is kept as DNA, spanning 48 bases read in frame from base 1. From the germline V gene (reference sequence), CDR1 is MNHEY and CDR2 is SMNVEV. The V and J ends are trimmed by 5 bases and 2 bases, leaving 18 bases between them. Libraries incorporated unique molecular identifier barcodes, which were used to quantify clonotypes. Qiagen AllPrep DNA/RNA Micro kits were used to isolate total RNA, and an Agilent TapeStation was used to check RNA quality. TCR beta libraries were constructed by 5' RACE, in which cDNA synthesis was followed by two PCR steps with TCR beta constant-region gene-specific primers. TCR beta libraries were sequenced on an Illumina MiSeq platform. As for the authors' bioinformatics: MIGEC, MiXCR and VDJtools were used to process the reads. Clonotype frequency was calculated as the fraction of unique molecular identifiers assigned to a given clonotype among all unique molecular identifiers in the sample. Any TRBV gene that IMGT lists as a pseudogene or open reading frame, and is therefore nonfunctional, such as TRBV1, TRBV12-1 and TRBV21, was left out. Clones were called with MiXCR by TCRdb after fastp trimmed the public reads at Q25, and only in-frame beta chains were retained. Identical CDR3 protein sequences are pooled into one entry, listed with their most common genes and DNA. Clone size and V and J calls follow TCRdb, not the original study. The table for this sample lists several thousand distinct CDR3 sequences; less than 2.5% of them were counted only once. Of the sample, roughly 68% falls within the top ten clones.

The treatment or condition label, as the study defines it: alpha-CD19 control bispecific (anti-CD19 x anti-CD3). T cells were expanded from blood mononuclear cells for two to four days using either anti-CD3 antibody OKT3 or CD3/CD28 Dynabeads. Anti-CD19 bispecific antibody cocultures served as comparators for TRBV sequencing; in separate killing assays, anti-CD19 had no effect on Jurkat or HPB-ALL cells. The culture conditions for expanded T cells were RPMI 1640 plus 10% fetal bovine serum, recombinant human IL-2 (100 IU/ml) and IL-7 (roughly 5.5 ng/ml). For cocultures, about 50,000 normal T cells were combined with about 50,000 target cells and bispecific antibody in around 0.095 mL and incubated for 17 hours at 37 degrees C. Each bispecific antibody was composed of two single-chain variable fragments, which were expressed in a single-chain diabody format with a His tag. The effector T cells were obtained from healthy human donors, with peripheral blood mononuclear cells isolated from leukapheresis samples by Ficoll density gradient centrifugation.

The sequencing here drew on T cells from a healthy donor cultured with Jurkat leukemia cells, taken from a culture containing an anti-CD19 bispecific antibody. The clonotype was recovered from a human donor in good health. Some clones in this sample may be carry-over from other donors' samples. The chain is assembled from TRBV27 and TRBJ1-1; the D gene is unclear. Read as DNA, the sequence is TGTGCCAGCAGTGCCCAGGCCTCCTATCTTAACACTGAAGCTTTCTTT. This translates into CASSAQASYLNTEAFF.